This T cell receptor (beta chain) was identified in a study of T-cell reconstitution after alpha-beta-depleted transplantation in children. Study-wide results and limits: Reportedly, roughly two months post-transplant, alpha-beta T cells arose from several hundred expanded graft clones.

The authors prepared the TCRbeta library with unique molecular identifiers. TCRdb recomputed calls from the PCR reads with MiXCR, one row per CDR3 protein. The sample yields 200,000 to 250,000 distinct CDR3 sequences, roughly 10% seen once. This clonotype appeared many times. Its specificity is not known. CDR3 size: 14 residues. The junction had 2 bases not matched to a gene; V was cut back by 4 bases and J by 2 bases. Germline CDR1 reads MNHEY; CDR2 reads SVGEGT. The origin of this receptor is a child less than two years old with acute myeloid leukemia, due to receive a stem cell transplant. The source material was PBMCs, sampled before TCRalphabeta/CD19-depleted stem cell transplant. The V and J genes are TRBV6-2 or TRBV6-3 and TRBJ1-5; TRBD1 aligns across 7 bases. The CDR3 region has the DNA TGTGCCAGCAGTTTCGGACAGGGCAATCAGCCCCAGCATTTT. Translation gives CASSFGQGNQPQHF.